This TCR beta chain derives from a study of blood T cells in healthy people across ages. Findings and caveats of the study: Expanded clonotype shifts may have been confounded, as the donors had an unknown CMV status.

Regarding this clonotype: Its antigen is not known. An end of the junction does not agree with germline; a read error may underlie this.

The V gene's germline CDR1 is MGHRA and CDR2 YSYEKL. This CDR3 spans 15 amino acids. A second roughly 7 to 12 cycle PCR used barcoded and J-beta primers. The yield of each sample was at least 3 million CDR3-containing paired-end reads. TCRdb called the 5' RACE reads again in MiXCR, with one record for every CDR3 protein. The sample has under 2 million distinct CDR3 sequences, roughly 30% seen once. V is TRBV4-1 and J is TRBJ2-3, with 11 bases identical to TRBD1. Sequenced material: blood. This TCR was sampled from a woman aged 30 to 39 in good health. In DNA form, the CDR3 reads TGCACCAGCAGCCTGGGACAGGGGGGTCCAGATACGCAGTATTTT. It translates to CTSSLGQGGPDTQYF.